These 5 T cell receptor beta chains came from one sample sequenced in a study of blood T cell repertoires in COVID-19. TCRdb's copy holds only in-frame clones and misses some; the assay was immunoSEQ multiplex PCR. This sample carries nearly 95,000 clones, 70% to 80% of them seen once, and the ten largest clones take roughly 16%. The specimen was peripheral blood. Receptors originate from a human donor in a cohort sampled during active COVID-19.

This clone came up once. The chain carries TRBV14 and TRBJ1-1; D may be TRBD1 (6 bases). The germline gives CDR1 SGHDN, CDR2 FVKESK. The V end lost 9 bases, the J end lost 0 bases, and 11 bases lay between the germline ends. This CDR3 is 13 amino acids long. CDR3 residues: CASSGGLNTEAFF. CDR3 bases: TGTGCCAGTAGCGGGGGCTTGAACACTGAAGCTTTCTTT.

This sequence joins TRBV24-1 and TRBJ2-7, with D hard to call. The CDR3 is made up of 14 amino acids. Trimming removed 2 bases from V and 5 bases from J, with 12 bases in between. Germline V gives CDR1 KGHDR, CDR2 SFDVKD. The CDR3 protein is CATSDSRVTHEQYF. CDR3 DNA sequence: TGTGCCACCAGTGATTCGCGAGTGACTCACGAGCAGTACTTC.

This chain uses TRBV2 with TRBJ2-7; D may be TRBD1 (6 bases). The V gene lost 4 bases and the J gene lost 1 base, with 11 bases spanning the gap. Germline V gene data show CDR1 as SNHLY and CDR2 as FYNNEI. This CDR3 is built from 14 residues. CDR3 sequence (DNA): TGTGCCAGCAGTGGCAGGGGTTATTCCTACGAGCAGTACTTC. Protein: CASSGRGYSYEQYF.

CDR3 residues: CASSAGFSRANEKLFF. The CDR3 DNA reads as TGTGCCAGCAGCGCCGGATTCTCACGGGCTAATGAAAAACTGTTTTTT. The chain carries TRBV11-1 and TRBJ1-4; D gene unclear. The CDR3 is 16 amino acids. CDR1 is SGHAT and CDR2 is FQDESV in the germline V gene (reference sequence). The V end lost 5 bases, the J end lost 3 bases, and 16 bases lay between the germline ends.

This clone was picked up one time. J is TRBJ2-7 and V is TRBV5-1; 11 bases match TRBD2. The CDR3 is 16 residues long. V was clipped by 4 bases and J by 0 bases; unmatched bases: 6. CDR1 and CDR2 from the germline V gene are SGHRS and YFSETQ. The CDR3 sequence: CASSRTSGSTSYEQYF. CDR3 in DNA: TGCGCCAGCAGCAGGACTAGCGGGTCCACCTCCTACGAGCAGTACTTC. The entire variable domain, with the rest obtained from reference TRBV5-1 and TRBJ2-7, is as follows: KAGVTQTPRYLIKTRGQQVTLSCSPISGHRSVSWYQQTPGQGLQFLFEYFSETQRNKGNFPGRFSGRQFSNSRSEMNVSTLELGDSALYLCASSRTSGSTSYEQYFGPGTRLTVT.